Reported below is one TCR beta chain. The table came from immunoSEQ multiplex PCR; TCRdb's copy has only in-frame clones and leaves some out. Of 650,000 to 800,000 clones detected, just under 90% appear once; the ten largest clones hold roughly 0.25%. Germline V gives CDR1 SGHDN, CDR2 FVKESK. The CDR3 consists of 12 residues. The V end was cut by 1 base, the J end by 3 bases, with 3 bases between. The sample is drawn from a study of blood T cell repertoires in COVID-19. Study information: The study drew acute and convalescent COVID-19 samples from the United States, Italy and Spain.

Sequencing was done on a sample of peripheral blood. V and J are TRBV14 and TRBJ1-2, with D uncertain. The clonotype was recovered from a woman under 30 with acute or convalescent COVID-19. This chain's CDR3 is CASSQGDYGYTF. In DNA form, the CDR3 reads TGTGCCAGCAGCCAAGGAGACTATGGCTACACCTTC.